This T cell receptor beta chain was obtained from a study of blood T cells in healthy people across ages. The wider study: Per two T cells, about one barcoded beta molecule was captured through template switching.

The CDR3 consists of 16 residues. The germline V gene encodes CDR1 MNHEY and CDR2 SVGEGT. Sample-barcoded 5' priming and a J-beta primer mix drove a second PCR of about 6 to 12 cycles. TCRdb reprocessed the 5' RACE reads via MiXCR and lists one record per CDR3 protein. The sample includes 600,000 to 1,000,000 distinct CDR3 sequences, around 25% of them seen just once. Every sample had a minimum of 6.5 million PBMCs isolated. Extracted total RNA amounted to at least 5 micrograms for each sample. The same data also went into a second study, on T cells of mothers and their children.

The J gene is TRBJ2-5, the V gene TRBV6-2 or TRBV6-3; D is tentatively TRBD1 or TRBD2 (5 bases each). The last part of the DNA fits TRBJ2-7 better; the J call may be wrong. Sequencing was done on a sample of blood. This receptor was taken from a boy aged 5-17 years in good health. The CDR3 is CASSYIFGGGAYEQYF. DNA for the CDR3: TGTGCCAGCAGTTACATCTTTGGTGGGGGAGCCTACGAGCAGTACTTC.